What follows are 13 T cell receptor beta chains derived from one specimen sequenced in a study of memory CD4+ T cells and cytomegalovirus serostatus. Single viable CD3+CD4+CD8-CD45RO+ cells were sorted as the memory CD4+ T cells. Repertoires were generated with immunoSEQ multiplex PCR, while TCRdb's copy carries only in-frame clones and drops some. The table lists under 85,000 clones, under 80% of them singletons. The sequencing input was memory CD4+ T cells from blood. The receptor set was obtained from an adult in good health and CMV-seropositive.

This clone was observed a few times. This chain links TRBV19 with TRBJ1-5, with 8 bases lining up with TRBD1. Germline V gives CDR1 LNHDA, CDR2 SQIVND (reference sequence). Trimming removed 5 bases from V and 7 bases from J; junction bases left unmatched: 4. The CDR3 contains 13 residues. The CDR3 here is CASSPDREQPQHF. The CDR3 DNA reads as TGTGCCAGTAGTCCGGACAGGGAACAGCCCCAGCATTTT.

The rearrangement uses TRBV30 and TRBJ2-7; TRBD1 agrees at 9 bases. This CDR3 region has 14 residues. CDR1 is GTSNPN and CDR2 is SVGIG in the germline V gene (reference sequence). Losses at the gene ends were 4 bases for V and 4 bases for J; bases not matched to a gene: 8. The CDR3 bases are TGTGCCTGGACCACAGGGGGCGCAGGGTACGAGCAGTACTTC. Residues: CAWTTGGAGYEQYF.

There are a few counts of this clone. The chain employs TRBV5-1 and TRBJ1-2, with 8 positions matching TRBD1. Trimming removed 5 bases from V and 6 bases from J; junction bases left unmatched: 6. This CDR3 contains 13 residues. Germline-derived CDR1 and CDR2 are SGHRS and YFSETQ. The CDR3 sequence is CASRMTGEDGYTF. CDR3 DNA sequence: TGCGCCAGCAGGATGACAGGGGAGGATGGCTACACCTTC.

The genes are TRBV7-9 and TRBJ2-1; 9 bases are shared with TRBD1. This CDR3 region has 15 residues. The V and J ends lost 5 bases and 6 bases, in that order; junction bases with no gene match: 8. The germline V gene has CDR1 SEHNR and CDR2 FQNEAQ (reference sequence). The CDR3 DNA follows: TGTGCCAGCAGCGCATCTGGACAGGGGAGCAATGAGCAGTTCTTC. This translates into CASSASGQGSNEQFF.

The V and J genes are TRBV5-1 and TRBJ1-5; tentatively, D is TRBD1 (6 bases). V gave up 4 bases and J gave up 4 bases, with 15 bases separating them. This CDR3 is 15 amino acids long. From germline, CDR1 is SGHRS and CDR2 YFSETQ. The CDR3 sequence is CASSIDPGQNQPQHF. DNA for the CDR3: TGCGCCAGCAGCATTGATCCGGGACAAAATCAGCCCCAGCATTTT.

This chain uses TRBV11-3 with TRBJ2-7; tentative D call: TRBD1 (6 bases). Germline CDR1 and CDR2: SGHNT and YENEEA. V gave up 1 base and J gave up 5 bases, with 15 bases separating them. The CDR3 is 15 residues long. CDR3 loop: CASSLAGEYNHEQYF. CDR3 nucleotides: TGTGCCAGCAGCTTAGCAGGGGAGTATAATCACGAGCAGTACTTC.

The chain joins TRBV2 to TRBJ2-5; no reliable D call. There are 13 residues in the CDR3. Per germline, CDR1 SNHLY and CDR2 FYNNEI. The germline V and J ends were trimmed by 7 bases and 3 bases, with 12 bases remaining between them. The CDR3 DNA is TGTGCCAGCAAGGCCGACGGAAAAGAGACCCAGTACTTC. This translates into CASKADGKETQYF.

The chain combines TRBV19 with TRBJ2-1; either TRBD1 or TRBD2 may fit D (5 bases each). The CDR3 runs to 14 residues. The germline V gene encodes CDR1 LNHDA and CDR2 SQIVND (reference sequence). The germline V and J ends were trimmed by 6 bases and 15 bases, with 24 bases remaining between them. The CDR3 reads CASSPRDAPSGWFF. Written as DNA, the CDR3 is TGTGCCAGTAGCCCCAGGGACGCTCCCTCGGGCTGGTTCTTC.

This chain links TRBV19 with TRBJ1-4; TRBD1 might be the D (6 bases). Trimming took 1 base from V and 4 from J, leaving 16 bases between them. Germline V gives CDR1 LNHDA, CDR2 SQIVND (reference sequence). There are 17 residues in the CDR3. The CDR3 DNA follows: TGTGCCAGTAGTATAGTGGGGGGGCCGGAATTTAATGAAAAACTGTTTTTT. Amino acid sequence: CASSIVGGPEFNEKLFF.

The chain joins TRBV18 to TRBJ2-7; 13 positions match TRBD2. Losses at the gene ends were 5 bases for V and 4 bases for J; bases not matched to a gene: 5. Germline values: CDR1 KGHSH, CDR2 LQKENI. This CDR3 has 15 residues. The CDR3 coding sequence is TGTGCCAGCTCAACGACTAGCGGGGGGAGTTACGAGCAGTACTTC. Translated: CASSTTSGGSYEQYF.

This clone was observed a single time. The chain joins TRBV5-1 to TRBJ2-2, with D tentatively TRBD2 (6 bases). The CDR3 consists of 14 residues. Germline assignment: CDR1 SGHRS and CDR2 YFSETQ. Trimming removed 3 bases from V and 5 bases from J, with 11 bases in between. The chain's CDR3 is CASSSLGGTGELFF. CDR3 sequence (DNA): TGCGCCAGCAGCTCCTTGGGGGGAACCGGGGAGCTGTTTTTT. Looking up the rest from reference TRBV5-1 and TRBJ2-2 gives the full variable domain: KAGVTQTPRYLIKTRGQQVTLSCSPISGHRSVSWYQQTPGQGLQFLFEYFSETQRNKGNFPGRFSGRQFSNSRSEMNVSTLELGDSALYLCASSSLGGTGELFFGEGSRLTVL.

The chain carries TRBV10-2 and TRBJ2-5; D is possibly TRBD1 (5 bases). Trimming shortened V by 6 bases and J by 2 bases, and 13 bases separated the two germline ends. Germline CDR1 is WSHSY and CDR2 is SAAADI. The CDR3 sequence is 14 residues long. CDR3 sequence: CASSFQGDQETQYF. The CDR3, as DNA: TGCGCCAGCAGCTTCCAGGGCGATCAAGAGACCCAGTACTTC.

The rearrangement uses TRBV2 and TRBJ2-2; D unclear. Germline values: CDR1 SNHLY, CDR2 FYNNEI. Between the trimmed V and J ends, which lost 5 bases and 5 bases, there was a span of 12 bases. This CDR3 is 14 amino acids long. The CDR3 DNA reads TGTGCCAGCAGTCCTAATGGTTTAACCGGGGAGCTGTTTTTT. This sequence encodes CASSPNGLTGELFF.